This is a list of T cell receptor beta chains from one sample in a study of cytomegalovirus exposure and HLA in healthy donors. Repertoires were generated with immunoSEQ multiplex PCR, while TCRdb's copy carries only in-frame clones and drops some. The table lists more than 75,000 clones. Sequencing was done on a sample of PBMCs. These receptors all come from a man aged 45-65 years in good health and CMV-seropositive. The CDR3 runs from the conserved cysteine through the conserved F or W. D genes are given only for firm matches.

j_call d_call v_call cdr3_aa cdr3_nt
TRBJ1-1 . TRBV7-9 CASSLSAGEAFF TGTGCCAGCAGCTTATCGGCAGGTGAAGCTTTCTTT
TRBJ1-2 . TRBV7-9 CASSPNDGNYGYTF TGTGCCAGCAGCCCGAATGACGGGAACTATGGCTACACCTTC
TRBJ1-1 . TRBV21-1 CASSSRDYTRLDAFF TGTGCCAGCAGCTCCCGGGACTATACACGCCTTGATGCTTTCTTT
TRBJ2-7 TRBD2 TRBV9 CASSVYAGDYEQYF TGCGCCAGCAGCGTATATGCGGGGGACTACGAGCAGTACTTC
TRBJ2-2 . TRBV7-9 CASSLVSSNTGELFF TGTGCCAGCAGCTTAGTATCCAGTAACACCGGGGAGCTGTTTTTT
TRBJ1-5 . TRBV11-3 CASSPRGVNEPQHF TGTGCCAGCAGCCCCCGGGGGGTTAACGAGCCCCAGCATTTT
TRBJ2-2 TRBD2 TRBV7-2 CASSLGGSTGELFF TGTGCCAGCAGCTTAGGCGGGAGCACCGGGGAGCTGTTTTTT
TRBJ1-1 TRBD1 TRBV29-1 CSVGGGGRNTEAFF TGCAGCGTTGGAGGGGGCGGCCGAAACACTGAAGCTTTCTTT
TRBJ1-5 . TRBV6-1 CASSDGSHGGNQPQHF TGTGCCAGCAGTGACGGGTCCCACGGGGGCAATCAGCCCCAGCATTTT
TRBJ2-3 TRBD1 TRBV29-1 CSVQPRDRGTDTQYF TGCAGCGTTCAGCCCCGGGACAGGGGCACAGATACGCAGTATTTT
TRBJ1-2 . TRBV4-1 CASSRVGLPGYTF TGCGCCAGCAGCCGGGTGGGACTTCCTGGCTACACCTTC
TRBJ2-2 . TRBV30 CAWMGDGTGELFF TGTGCCTGGATGGGAGATGGAACCGGGGAGCTGTTTTTT
TRBJ2-7 TRBD1 TRBV7-6 CASSPGTASSYEQYF TGTGCCAGCAGCCCCGGGACAGCGAGCTCCTACGAGCAGTACTTC
TRBJ2-7 TRBD2 TRBV7-8 CASSLAGSGRVGEQYF TGTGCCAGCAGCTTAGCCGGGAGCGGGAGGGTGGGCGAGCAGTACTTC
TRBJ2-1 TRBD2 TRBV11-2 CASSFGTRSSEQFF TGTGCCAGCAGCTTCGGGACTAGATCCTCTGAGCAGTTCTTC
TRBJ1-2 . TRBV4-1 CASSQDRGSNYGYTF TGCGCCAGCAGCCAAGACCGCGGTTCTAACTATGGCTACACCTTC
TRBJ1-1 TRBD1 TRBV5-1 CASSSNRGQTEAFF TGCGCCAGCAGCTCCAACAGGGGGCAAACTGAAGCTTTCTTT
TRBJ2-7 TRBD1 TRBV5-1 CASSLTGTDAYEQYF TGCGCCAGCAGCTTAACCGGGACAGACGCCTACGAGCAGTACTTC
TRBJ2-1 . TRBV5-6 CASSLGPVRGNEQFF TGTGCCAGCAGCTTGGGGCCCGTCAGGGGCAATGAGCAGTTCTTC
TRBJ2-2 TRBD2 TRBV11-2 CASGRLAGGGGTGELFF TGTGCCAGCGGAAGACTAGCGGGAGGGGGAGGCACCGGGGAGCTGTTTTTT
TRBJ2-1 . TRBV7-2 CASSLAQDSYNEQFF TGTGCCAGCAGCTTAGCCCAGGACAGCTACAATGAGCAGTTCTTC
TRBJ2-1 TRBD2 TRBV28 CASGRWVAGGNEQFF TGTGCCAGCGGCCGGTGGGTAGCGGGAGGTAATGAGCAGTTCTTC
TRBJ1-2 . TRBV7-9 CASSLGGGGANYGYTF TGTGCCAGCAGCTTAGGAGGGGGGGGAGCAAACTATGGCTACACCTTC
TRBJ2-3 TRBD1 TRBV5-4 CASSPGQGTDTQYF TGTGCCAGCAGCCCCGGACAGGGCACAGATACGCAGTATTTT
TRBJ2-1 . TRBV9 CASSVGSGFAYNEQFF TGTGCCAGCAGCGTAGGTTCAGGCTTTGCCTACAATGAGCAGTTCTTC
TRBJ2-1 . TRBV7-8 CASSFSGPRYNEQFF TGTGCCAGCAGCTTCTCGGGTCCTCGTTACAATGAGCAGTTCTTC
TRBJ2-7 TRBD2 TRBV29-1 CSVEVSGAGREQYF TGCAGCGTTGAAGTTAGCGGGGCGGGTAGGGAGCAGTACTTC
TRBJ1-2 . TRBV5-1 CASRKQGIGGYGYTF TGCGCCAGCAGGAAACAGGGAATTGGTGGCTATGGCTACACCTTC
TRBJ1-5 . TRBV19 CASSSQGHQPQHF TGTGCCAGTAGTTCTCAGGGTCATCAGCCCCAGCATTTT
TRBJ2-5 . TRBV6-5 CASSELAGETQYF TGTGCCAGCAGTGAACTAGCCGGGGAGACCCAGTACTTC
TRBJ1-2 . TRBV7-9 CASSLQGHYGYTF TGTGCCAGCAGCTTACAGGGCCACTATGGCTACACCTTC
TRBJ2-7 TRBD1 TRBV28 CASSLDRAHEQYF TGTGCCAGCAGCTTGGACAGGGCGCACGAGCAGTACTTC
TRBJ2-4 . TRBV5-4 CASSTTQTGKNIQYF TGTGCCAGCAGCACGACTCAGACAGGCAAAAACATTCAGTACTTC
TRBJ2-4 TRBD1 TRBV4-3 CASSHLDRETNIQYF TGCGCCAGCAGCCATTTGGACAGGGAAACAAACATTCAGTACTTC
TRBJ1-3 . TRBV29-1 CSGGTSGNTIYF TGCAGCGGAGGGACATCTGGAAACACCATATATTTT
TRBJ2-5 TRBD1 TRBV7-9 CASSEPWTGRRADQETQYF TGTGCCAGCAGCGAGCCCTGGACAGGCCGTCGGGCCGACCAAGAGACCCAGTACTTC
TRBJ2-7 . TRBV14 CASSFWAGPDEQYF TGTGCCAGCAGCTTTTGGGCAGGGCCGGACGAGCAGTACTTC